This is a list of T cell receptor beta chains from one sample in a study of blood T cell repertoires in COVID-19. Profiling relied on immunoSEQ multiplex PCR, and the TCRdb table lists in-frame clones only, not all of them. The repertoire consists of approximately 75,000 clones, with roughly 88% occurring once and the leading ten covering around 28%. Sequenced material: peripheral blood. All receptors derive from a man aged 50 to 59 with acute or convalescent COVID-19. Each CDR3 is given with its conserved first and last residue. Fields, in order: V gene, D gene, CDR3 protein. A D gene is named only where the DNA matches it firmly.

V: TRBV6-6
D: TRBD1
CDR3: CASSFDRVYEKLFF

V: TRBV7-2
D: .
CDR3: CASSLGQRLYGYTF

V: TRBV14
D: .
CDR3: CASSPTWETQYF

V: TRBV5-3
D: TRBD1
CDR3: CARSGDSPNEQFF

V: TRBV19
D: .
CDR3: CASNSPGEYTEAFF

V: TRBV2
D: .
CDR3: CASSDPTGLEGF

V: TRBV3-1/TRBV3-2
D: TRBD1
CDR3: CASSLLGTGNTEAFF

V: TRBV12-5
D: .
CDR3: CASGPDTSEAFF

V: TRBV28
D: .
CDR3: CATGGKYEKLFF

V: TRBV12-5
D: TRBD1
CDR3: CASGWVLGQGANEQYF

V: TRBV5-1
D: TRBD1
CDR3: CASSPGQGRNQPQHF

V: TRBV19
D: TRBD1
CDR3: CASAGTGGSNEQFF

V: TRBV27
D: TRBD2
CDR3: CASRSGGGSYEQYF

V: TRBV2
D: .
CDR3: CASSEVQGGHEQYF

V: TRBV25-1
D: TRBD2
CDR3: CASSEWVGGAGSPDTQYF

V: TRBV9
D: .
CDR3: CASSATGLNTGELFF

V: TRBV6-5
D: TRBD1
CDR3: CASSLGQSGNTIYF